The clone carrying this T cell receptor beta chain was picked up a small number of times. iRepertoire HTBI primers and Arm-PCR of CDR3 regions built TCR beta libraries. MiXCR, applied by TCRdb to the multiplex PCR reads, yields one record per CDR3 protein. The profile shows roughly 410,000 distinct CDR3 sequences, 15% of them singletons. This entry is derived from a study of regulatory T cells in long-lasting Graves disease. The time point here: newly diagnosed GD, antithyroid drugs for less than 3 months. From PBMCs, RNA was extracted and then used to make the TCR library. The CDR3 consists of 13 residues. The V end was cut by 6 bases, the J end by 2 bases, with 11 bases between. Germline CDR1 and CDR2: MNHNS and SASEGT. This same sample was also taken into another study, of T cells in Graves' hyperthyroidism and ophthalmopathy. That investigation notes: In the first-round RT-PCR of the TCR CDR3, the HTBI primer set was used.

Sequences were derived from peripheral blood mononuclear cells (PBMCs), sampled at new diagnosis, from a patient treated with antithyroid drugs. The source of this sequence is a middle-aged woman with Graves disease. V gene TRBV6-1 combines with J gene TRBJ2-7; D uncertain. The CDR3 reads CASSSRVAYEQYF. CDR3 DNA: TGTGCCAGCAGCTCTCGGGTAGCCTACGAGCAGTACTTC.